This T cell receptor beta chain was identified in a study of cytomegalovirus exposure and HLA in healthy donors. Findings and caveats of the study: There were 164 TCR beta chains listed as cytomegalovirus-associated.

Profiling relied on immunoSEQ multiplex PCR, and the TCRdb table lists in-frame clones only, not all of them. The sample records tens of thousands of clones, less than 95% being singletons. Note on this clone: Antigen specificity is unknown.

CDR3 length equals 15 residues. Trimming at V came to 3 bases and at J to 4 bases, leaving 7 bases not matched to a gene. Germline V gene sequence: CDR1 SGHRS, CDR2 YFSETQ. Sequenced input: PBMCs. The chain has TRBV5-1 and TRBJ2-3; TRBD2 matches 8 bases. The clonotype comes from a young woman in good health and CMV-seropositive. Written as DNA, the CDR3 is TGCGCCAGCAGCTCCGGGGGGGCAGACGCAGATACGCAGTATTTT. This sequence encodes CASSSGGADADTQYF. Filled out from reference TRBV5-1 and TRBJ2-3, the complete variable domain reads KAGVTQTPRYLIKTRGQQVTLSCSPISGHRSVSWYQQTPGQGLQFLFEYFSETQRNKGNFPGRFSGRQFSNSRSEMNVSTLELGDSALYLCASSSGGADADTQYFGPGTRLTVL.